This entry is about one T cell receptor (beta chain). No antigen is known for it. Researchers divided each subset's genomic DNA evenly across several immunoSEQ plates. Sequencing was performed with immunoSEQ multiplex PCR; in TCRdb, only in-frame clones are kept and a portion is missing. This repertoire shows over a million clones, about 76% found once; its top ten account for 1.4% to 1.5%. This record belongs to a study of shared clonotypes between healthy human individuals. Findings of the study overall: It was the few donors that limited the genetic and exposure-history diversity represented.

The CDR3 runs 15 residues. V lost 6 bases and J 2 bases, leaving 17 bases between the germline ends. Germline CDR1 and CDR2: MDHEN and SYDVKM. All donors qualified as healthy HIV-negative adults and had experienced no recent acute infections or vaccinations. Sample: memory CD4+ T cells sorted from blood. Documented subset: CD45RA-negative fraction. The V and J genes are TRBV28 and TRBJ2-7; D not resolved. The sequence was collected from a young man in good health. The CDR3 coding sequence is TGTGCCAGCAGCTTCGACACCAACCCCCCCTACGAGCAGTACTTC. This gives the protein CASSFDTNPPYEQYF.